One sample yielded the 12 T cell receptor beta chains listed below, sequenced in a study of Graves' ophthalmopathy and Graves' hyperthyroidism. CDR3 regions of TCR beta were amplified from RNA transcripts. Investigators did first-round RT-PCR with HTBI primers, then second-round multiplex PCR. TCRdb processed the multiplex PCR reads anew with MiXCR; each CDR3 protein has one entry. The repertoire holds hundreds of thousands of distinct CDR3 sequences, with just over 40% as singletons. Material for sequencing was peripheral blood. The origin of the receptors is an adult man with Graves' ophthalmopathy.

This clonotype has at least ten counts. The J gene is TRBJ1-2, the V gene TRBV29-1, with D unclear. The CDR3 is made up of 13 amino acids. Germline CDR1 SQVTM, CDR2 ANQGSEA. With 0 bases removed from V and 8 bases from J, the gap between germline ends came to 13 bases. The CDR3 is CSVEDRPGIGYTF. For the CDR3, the DNA is TGCAGCGTTGAAGATCGGCCGGGAATCGGCTACACCTTC.

This clonotype was found many times. The rearrangement joins TRBV19 to TRBJ1-4, with 7 bases matching TRBD1. The CDR3 consists of 15 residues. Germline CDR1 reads LNHDA; CDR2 reads SQIVND (reference sequence). V shed 5 bases and J 6 bases; nucleotides not matched to a gene: 9. CDR3 protein: CASSGSRGGDEKLFF. The DNA of the CDR3 is TGTGCCAGTAGTGGCTCCAGGGGGGGTGATGAAAAACTGTTTTTT.

This clonotype came up many times. A read error may account for a junction end that differs from germline. The chain recombines TRBV6-5 with TRBJ2-5, with unresolved D. The CDR3 runs 12 residues. The germline V gene has CDR1 MNHEY and CDR2 SVGAGI. CDR3 in amino acids: CASSHSWETQYF. CDR3 sequence (DNA): TGTGCCAGCAGTCACTCATGGGAGACCCAGTACTTC.

The rearrangement joins TRBV13 to TRBJ2-7; 12 nucleotides agree with TRBD2. The CDR3 runs 14 residues. After removal of 5 bases from V and 5 bases from J, the junction contained 4 bases not matched to a gene. The germline V gene has CDR1 PRHDT and CDR2 FYEKMQ (reference sequence). The CDR3 protein is CASSRWTSGNEQYF. CDR3 coding DNA: TGTGCCAGCAGCAGATGGACTAGCGGGAACGAGCAGTACTTC. The whole variable domain, remainder taken from reference TRBV13 and TRBJ2-7, is AAGVIQSPRHLIKEKRETATLKCYPIPRHDTVYWYQQGPGQDPQFLISFYEKMQSDKGSIPDRFSAQQFSDYHSELNMSSLELGDSALYFCASSRWTSGNEQYFGPGTRLTVT.

In this sample, this clonotype turned up a few times. The chain joins TRBV5-1 to TRBJ1-4, with TRBD1 matching 9 bases. The V gene end was trimmed by 1 base and the J gene end by 1 base; junction bases not matched to a gene: 8. Germline CDR1 is SGHRS and CDR2 is YFSETQ. The CDR3 is made up of 18 amino acids. The DNA for the CDR3 is TGCGCCAGCAGCTTGTCCCCTGGACAGGGGATAACTAATGAAAAACTGTTTTTT. Translated: CASSLSPGQGITNEKLFF.

The J gene is TRBJ1-2, the V gene TRBV4-1, with D unclear. V lost 0 bases, J lost 0 bases, and 14 bases lay in between. Germline values: CDR1 MGHRA, CDR2 YSYEKL. The CDR3 runs to 17 residues. CDR3 region: CASSQEPSGVSNYGYTF. The CDR3 coding sequence is TGCGCCAGCAGCCAAGAGCCAAGTGGGGTTTCTAACTATGGCTACACCTTC.

In this sample, this clonotype turned up many times. The genes are TRBV9 and TRBJ1-2, with D perhaps TRBD1 (5 bases). Trimming left V 3 bases short and J 7 bases short, with 13 bases between. Germline CDR1 and CDR2: SGDLS and YYNGEE. This CDR3 is built from 13 residues. The CDR3 sequence is CASSGQRGAGYTF. As DNA, the CDR3 is TGTGCCAGCAGCGGACAAAGGGGTGCTGGCTACACCTTC. Using reference TRBV9 and TRBJ1-2 for the parts outside the CDR3, the full variable domain is DSGVTQTPKHLITATGQRVTLRCSPRSGDLSVYWYQQSLDQGLQFLIQYYNGEERAKGNILERFSAQQFPDLHSELNLSSLELGDSALYFCASSGQRGAGYTFGSGTRLTVV.

This clonotype has a count of ten or more. The genes are TRBV12-3 or TRBV12-4 and TRBJ1-1; TRBD1 aligns across 7 bases. The CDR3 runs to 15 residues. With 5 bases clipped from V and 0 bases from J, the junction kept 6 bases outside the gene matches. The CDR3 region has the DNA TGTGCCAGCAGTCTAAGGACAGGCCTGAACACTGAAGCTTTCTTT. Translated, it gives CASSLRTGLNTEAFF.

This sequence joins TRBV11-1 and TRBJ2-6; TRBD1 or TRBD2 may be the D gene (5 bases each). CDR3 length: 20 amino acids. V lost 3 bases, J lost 0 bases, and 21 bases lay in between. Germline lookup yields CDR1 SGHAT and CDR2 FQDESV (reference sequence). DNA for the CDR3: TGTGCCAGCAGCTTGTATGAAGAACGGGGACGGATCTCTGGGGCCAACGTCCTGACTTTC. Amino acids: CASSLYEERGRISGANVLTF.

The chain joins TRBV10-3 to TRBJ1-2; tentatively, D is TRBD1 (5 bases). This CDR3 contains 16 residues. Germline CDR1 is ENHRY and CDR2 is SYGVKD. The V gene lost 8 bases and the J gene lost 7 bases, with 26 bases spanning the gap. The CDR3 bases are TGTGCCATCGGGGGGGACGTCGGGAGGACTGAGGGTGGCTACACCTTC. The encoded protein is CAIGGDVGRTEGGYTF.

Worth noting for this clonotype: The missing conserved phenylalanine or tryptophan at the end of this CDR3 makes a read error likely. The DNA is omitted, as the CDR3 cannot be located on it reliably, and the CDR3 follows TCRdb's listing. V gene TRBV7-2 combines with J gene TRBJ1-1; the table calls TRBD1, which could not be checked here. Per germline, CDR1 SGHTA and CDR2 FQGNSA. The CDR3 adds up to 11 amino acids, both ends counted. CDR3 loop: CASSETTGANY.

V and J are TRBV25-1 and TRBJ1-6, with 9 bases that match TRBD1. The V and J ends lost 2 bases and 9 bases, in that order; junction bases with no gene match: 5. This CDR3 has 15 residues. Germline V gene lookup returns CDR1 MGHDK and CDR2 SYGVNS. The CDR3 sequence is CASSETRDRASPLHF. The CDR3 coding sequence is TGTGCCAGCAGTGAAACCCGGGACAGGGCTTCACCCCTCCACTTT.